Given below is one TCR beta chain in context. What it binds is not known. The CDR3 loop spans 13 amino acids. V lost 8 bases, J lost 3 bases, and 0 bases stayed unmatched. The V gene's germline CDR1 is LNHDA and CDR2 SQIVND (reference sequence). This sample is drawn from a study of cytomegalovirus exposure and HLA in healthy donors. Study-wide background: The same platform was used for the 120 validation repertoires and the roughly 640 first-cohort repertoires, a later analysis reported.

Findings and limits, study-wide: A list of about 160 TCR beta chains associated with cytomegalovirus was given. A few CMV-associated chains proved CMV antigen-specific in vitro.

The data were produced by immunoSEQ multiplex PCR, yet TCRdb's version contains in-frame clones alone and is incomplete. This table has roughly 140,000 clones, just over 85% appearing once. V is TRBV19 and J is TRBJ2-3; 12 nucleotides agree with TRBD2. Sequenced material: PBMCs. The clonotype comes from a woman aged 18-29 years in good health and CMV-seropositive. This chain's CDR3 is CASLAGGTDTQYF. CDR3 DNA: TGTGCCAGTCTAGCGGGGGGGACAGATACGCAGTATTTT.